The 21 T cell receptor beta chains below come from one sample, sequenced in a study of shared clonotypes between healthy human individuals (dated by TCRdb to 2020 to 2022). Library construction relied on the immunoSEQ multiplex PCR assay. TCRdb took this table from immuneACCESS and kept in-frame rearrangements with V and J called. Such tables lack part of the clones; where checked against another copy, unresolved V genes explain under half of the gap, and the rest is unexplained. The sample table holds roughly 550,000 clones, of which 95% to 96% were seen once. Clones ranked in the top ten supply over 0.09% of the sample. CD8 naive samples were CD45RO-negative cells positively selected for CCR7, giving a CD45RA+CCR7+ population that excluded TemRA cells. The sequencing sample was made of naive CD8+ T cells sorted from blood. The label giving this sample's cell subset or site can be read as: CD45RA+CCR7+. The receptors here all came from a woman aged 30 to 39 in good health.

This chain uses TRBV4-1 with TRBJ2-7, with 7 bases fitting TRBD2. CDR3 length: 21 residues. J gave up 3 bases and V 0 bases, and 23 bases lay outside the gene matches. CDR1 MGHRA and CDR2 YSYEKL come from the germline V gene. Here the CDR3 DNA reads TGCGCCAGCAGCCAAGATTTTGTAAGGTGGCTAGCGGACGGAAAATACTACGAGCAGTACTTC. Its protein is CASSQDFVRWLADGKYYEQYF.

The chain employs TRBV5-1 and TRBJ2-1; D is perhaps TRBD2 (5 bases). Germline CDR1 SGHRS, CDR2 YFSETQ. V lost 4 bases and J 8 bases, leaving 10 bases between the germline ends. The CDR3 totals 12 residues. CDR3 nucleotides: TGCGCCAGCAGCGGAGGAGTGGATGAGCAGTTCTTC. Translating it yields CASSGGVDEQFF.

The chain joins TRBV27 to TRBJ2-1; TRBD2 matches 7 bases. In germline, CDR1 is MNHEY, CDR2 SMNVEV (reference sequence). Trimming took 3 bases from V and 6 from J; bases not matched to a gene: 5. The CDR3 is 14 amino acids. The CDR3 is CASSFSSGLNEQFF. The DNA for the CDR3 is TGTGCCAGCAGTTTCTCTAGCGGACTCAATGAGCAGTTCTTC.

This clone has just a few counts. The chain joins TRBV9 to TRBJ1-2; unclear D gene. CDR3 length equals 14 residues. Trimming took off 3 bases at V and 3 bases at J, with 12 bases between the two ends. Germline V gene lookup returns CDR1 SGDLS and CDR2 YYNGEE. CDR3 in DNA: TGTGCCAGCAGCGAATTTACAGCAGACTATGGCTACACCTTC. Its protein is CASSEFTADYGYTF.

CDR3 bases: TGTGCCAGCAGCCAAGTAACTAGCGGGAGGGTCGAAAACATTCAGTACTTC. Its translation: CASSQVTSGRVENIQYF. This chain uses TRBV4-2 with TRBJ2-4; 13 bases are a match to TRBD2. V trimming: 1 base; J trimming: 5 bases; junction bases outside the gene matches: 5. The CDR3 sequence is 17 residues long. Germline values: CDR1 LGHNA, CDR2 YNFKEQ.

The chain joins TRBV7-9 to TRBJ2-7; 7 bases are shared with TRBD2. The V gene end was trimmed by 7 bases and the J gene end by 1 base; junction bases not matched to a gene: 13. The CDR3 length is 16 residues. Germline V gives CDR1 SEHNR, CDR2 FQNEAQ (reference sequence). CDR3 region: CASTVSWGSGSYEQYF. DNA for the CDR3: TGTGCCAGCACCGTATCCTGGGGTAGCGGGTCCTACGAGCAGTACTTC. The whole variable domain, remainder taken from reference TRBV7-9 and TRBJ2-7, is DTGVSQNPRHKITKRGQNVTFRCDPISEHNRLYWYRQTLGQGPEFLTYFQNEAQLEKSRLLSDRFSAERPKGSFSTLEIQRTEQGDSAMYLCASTVSWGSGSYEQYFGPGTRLTVT.

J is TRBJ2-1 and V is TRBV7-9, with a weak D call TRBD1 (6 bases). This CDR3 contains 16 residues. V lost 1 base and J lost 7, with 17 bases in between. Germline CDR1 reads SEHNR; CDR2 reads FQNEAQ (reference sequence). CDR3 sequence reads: CASSLEPMDSANEQFF. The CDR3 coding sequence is TGTGCCAGCAGCTTAGAACCCATGGACAGTGCGAATGAGCAGTTCTTC.

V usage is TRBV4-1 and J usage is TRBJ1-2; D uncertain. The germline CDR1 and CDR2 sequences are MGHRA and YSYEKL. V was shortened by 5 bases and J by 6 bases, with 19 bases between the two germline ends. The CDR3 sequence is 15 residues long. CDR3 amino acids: CASSARSGSVDGYTF. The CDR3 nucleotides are TGCGCCAGCAGCGCCAGGTCGGGCAGTGTAGATGGCTACACCTTC.

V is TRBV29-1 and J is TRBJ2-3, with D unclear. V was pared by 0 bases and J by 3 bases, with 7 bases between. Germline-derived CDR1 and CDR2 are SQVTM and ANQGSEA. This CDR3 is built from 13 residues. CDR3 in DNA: TGCAGCGTTGAAGATTCCCCTACAGATACGCAGTATTTT. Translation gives CSVEDSPTDTQYF.

CDR3 residues: CASSQDLRGAGEKLFF. The DNA for the CDR3 is TGCGCCAGCAGCCAAGATCTACGGGGGGCTGGTGAAAAACTGTTTTTT. The J gene is TRBJ1-4, the V gene TRBV4-1; D may be TRBD1 (6 bases). The CDR3 is 16 amino acids. From germline, CDR1 is MGHRA and CDR2 YSYEKL. Trimming took off 0 bases at V and 7 bases at J, with 15 bases between the two ends.

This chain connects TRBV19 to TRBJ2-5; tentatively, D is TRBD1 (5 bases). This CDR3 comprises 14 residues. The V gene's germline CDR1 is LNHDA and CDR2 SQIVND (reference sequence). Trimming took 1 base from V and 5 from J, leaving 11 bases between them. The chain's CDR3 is CASSIGGRRETQYF. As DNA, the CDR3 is TGTGCCAGTAGTATAGGGGGCAGGCGTGAGACCCAGTACTTC.

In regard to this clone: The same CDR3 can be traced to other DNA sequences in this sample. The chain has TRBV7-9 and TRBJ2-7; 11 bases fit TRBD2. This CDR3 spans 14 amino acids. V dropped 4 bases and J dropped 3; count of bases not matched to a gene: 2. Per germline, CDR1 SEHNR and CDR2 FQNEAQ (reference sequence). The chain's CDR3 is CASSSGLAVYEQYF. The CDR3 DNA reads TGTGCCAGCAGCTCGGGACTAGCGGTCTACGAGCAGTACTTC.

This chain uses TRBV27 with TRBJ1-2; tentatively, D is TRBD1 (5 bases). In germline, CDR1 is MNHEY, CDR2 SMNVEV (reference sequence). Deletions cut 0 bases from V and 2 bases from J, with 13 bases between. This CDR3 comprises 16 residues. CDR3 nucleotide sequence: TGTGCCAGCAGTTTATCGATTGGGGACCTAAACTATGGCTACACCTTC. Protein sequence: CASSLSIGDLNYGYTF.

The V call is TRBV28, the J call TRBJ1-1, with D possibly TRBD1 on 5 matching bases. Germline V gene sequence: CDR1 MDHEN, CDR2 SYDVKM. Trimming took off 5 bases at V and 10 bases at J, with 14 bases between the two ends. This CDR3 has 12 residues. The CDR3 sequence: CASSRGREGAFF. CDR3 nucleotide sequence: TGTGCCAGCAGTCGGGGACGAGAGGGAGCTTTCTTT.

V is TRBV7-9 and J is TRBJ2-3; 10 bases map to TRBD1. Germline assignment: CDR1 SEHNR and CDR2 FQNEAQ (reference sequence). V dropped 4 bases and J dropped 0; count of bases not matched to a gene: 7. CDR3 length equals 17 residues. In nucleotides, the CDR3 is TGTGCCAGCAGCTCATGGACAGGGGGTGTTAGCACAGATACGCAGTATTTT. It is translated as CASSSWTGGVSTDTQYF.

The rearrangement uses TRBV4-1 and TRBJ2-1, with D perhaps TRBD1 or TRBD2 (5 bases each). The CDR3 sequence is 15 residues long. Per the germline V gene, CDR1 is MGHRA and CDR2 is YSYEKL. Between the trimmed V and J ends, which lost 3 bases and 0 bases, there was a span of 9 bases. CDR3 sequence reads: CASSHPGTSYNEQFF. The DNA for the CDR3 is TGCGCCAGCAGCCACCCAGGGACCTCCTACAATGAGCAGTTCTTC.

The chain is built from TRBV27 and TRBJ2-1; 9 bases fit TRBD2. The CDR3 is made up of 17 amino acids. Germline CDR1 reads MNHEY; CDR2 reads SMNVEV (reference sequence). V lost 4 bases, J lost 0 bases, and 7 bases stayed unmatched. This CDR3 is CASSWDSGLASYNEQFF. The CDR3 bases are TGTGCCAGCAGTTGGGACTCGGGACTAGCCTCCTACAATGAGCAGTTCTTC.

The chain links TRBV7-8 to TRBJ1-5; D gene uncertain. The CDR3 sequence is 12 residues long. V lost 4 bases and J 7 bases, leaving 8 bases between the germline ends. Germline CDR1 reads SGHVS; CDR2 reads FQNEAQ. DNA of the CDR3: TGTGCCAGCAGCTACGGCGTGCAGCCCCAGCATTTT. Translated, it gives CASSYGVQPQHF.

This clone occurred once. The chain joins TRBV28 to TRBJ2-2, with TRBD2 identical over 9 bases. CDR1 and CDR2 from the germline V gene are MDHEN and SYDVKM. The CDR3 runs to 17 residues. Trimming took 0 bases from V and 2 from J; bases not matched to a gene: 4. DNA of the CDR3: TGTGCCAGCAGTTTATGGGGTAGCGGGAGAAACACCGGGGAGCTGTTTTTT. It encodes CASSLWGSGRNTGELFF.

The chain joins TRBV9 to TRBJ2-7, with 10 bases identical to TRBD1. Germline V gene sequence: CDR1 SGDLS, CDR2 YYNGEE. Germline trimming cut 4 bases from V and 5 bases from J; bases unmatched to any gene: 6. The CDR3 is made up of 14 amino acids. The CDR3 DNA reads TGTGCCAGCAGCTCTGGACAGGGGGGCCACGAGCAGTACTTC. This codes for CASSSGQGGHEQYF.

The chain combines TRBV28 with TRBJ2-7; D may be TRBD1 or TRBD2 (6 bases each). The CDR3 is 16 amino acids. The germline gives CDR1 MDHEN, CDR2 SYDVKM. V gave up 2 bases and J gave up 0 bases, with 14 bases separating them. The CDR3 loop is CASSLPPRGPSYEQYF. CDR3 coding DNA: TGTGCCAGCAGTTTACCCCCCCGGGGGCCCTCCTACGAGCAGTACTTC.